The present T cell receptor beta chain was sequenced within a study of T cells after yellow fever vaccination. General study results and limits: Post-booster samples contained most primary-vaccination clones (approximately 96% CD4, about 87% CD8).

Germline V gives CDR1 LGHNA, CDR2 YSLEER. Trimming at V came to 0 bases and at J to 5 bases, leaving 7 bases not matched to a gene. The CDR3 has 16 residues. A universal primer site and UMIs were added as TCR cDNA was made by 5'RACE template switching. TCRdb fed the 5' RACE reads into MiXCR, producing one record per CDR3 protein. The data show 200,000 to 300,000 distinct CDR3 sequences, approximately 3.8% seen once. This clonotype was observed many times. Its antigen is currently unknown. This clonotype originated in a man younger than 30 who received the YFV17D yellow fever vaccine. The sample in question was PBMCs, obtained 15 days after the yellow fever booster vaccination. This rearrangement joins TRBV4-3 to TRBJ1-2; 9 bases line up with TRBD1. This CDR3 reads CASSQDPGQGIYGYTF. In DNA, the CDR3 is TGCGCCAGCAGCCAAGACCCGGGACAGGGAATTTATGGCTACACCTTC.